The rows below give T cell receptor beta chains drawn from one sample of a study of beta chain features in type 1 diabetes. Clones were sequenced by immunoSEQ multiplex PCR, and TCRdb holds only the in-frame ones, with some missing. The table lists about 900,000 clones, 15% to 20% of them singletons, with about 0.025% in the top ten. Sequencing was performed on naive CD4+ T cells from blood. These receptor sequences come from a young woman in good health. Each CDR3 is given with its conserved first and last residue. D genes are given only for firm matches. For some rows the clone size is stated as once, few or many, or as a class when expanded; others skip it.

j_call d_call clone_size v_call cdr3_nt cdr3_aa
TRBJ2-7 . few TRBV10-2 TGCGCCAGCAGTGAGTTTCTAATATTCTCCTACGAGCAGTACTTC CASSEFLIFSYEQYF
TRBJ2-1 TRBD1 . TRBV6-5 TGTGCCAGCAGCTCCGGGACAGGGATATACAATGAGCAGTTCTTC CASSSGTGIYNEQFF
TRBJ2-1 TRBD2 few TRBV18 TGTGCCAGCTCAAAACGCGTAGCGGGAATCAATGAGCAGTTCTTC CASSKRVAGINEQFF
TRBJ2-1 . few TRBV28 TGTGCCAGCAGTTTTAGTAGCCGGGACTACAATGAGCAGTTCTTC CASSFSSRDYNEQFF
TRBJ2-4 TRBD1 . TRBV5-1 TGCGCCAGCAGCTTGCCGACAGGGAGTAGCCAAAACATTCAGTACTTC CASSLPTGSSQNIQYF
TRBJ1-4 . . TRBV6-6 TGTGCCAGCGGACGGGTAACTAATGAAAAACTGTTTTTT CASGRVTNEKLFF
TRBJ2-3 TRBD2 . TRBV7-2 TGTGCCAGCAGCTTGTTTAAGGGACTAGCGCAACTCACAGATACGCAGTATTTT CASSLFKGLAQLTDTQYF
TRBJ2-3 . . TRBV19 TGTGCCAGTAGTTTAGGGGTGGAAGGCACAGATACGCAGTATTTT CASSLGVEGTDTQYF
TRBJ2-1 TRBD2 few TRBV15 TGTGCCACCAGCTCGACTAGCGGGTCTTACAATGAGCAGTTCTTC CATSSTSGSYNEQFF
TRBJ2-7 . few TRBV7-2 TGTGCCAGCAGCTTAGACAGGGAGATCTACGAGCAGTACTTC CASSLDREIYEQYF
TRBJ2-7 . . TRBV6-1 TGTGCCAGCGGAGGACGCCACTCCTACGAGCAGTACTTC CASGGRHSYEQYF
TRBJ1-2 TRBD1 few TRBV7-9 TGTGCCAGCAGCTTACGGTCAGGGGGCGAAGATGGCTACACCTTC CASSLRSGGEDGYTF
TRBJ1-2 . few TRBV11-2 TGTGCCAGCAGCCTTGGACAGCACTATGGCTACACCTTC CASSLGQHYGYTF
TRBJ2-5 . few TRBV6-5 TGTGCCACAGGAGGCTCCGGAGAGACCCAGTACTTC CATGGSGETQYF
TRBJ1-2 . few TRBV2 TGTGCCAGCAGTGTTCACCAGGGCCTCTATGGCTACACCTTC CASSVHQGLYGYTF
TRBJ1-5 TRBD1 few TRBV18 TGTGCCAGCTCGAATAGACAGGGGAATCAGCCCCAGCATTTT CASSNRQGNQPQHF
TRBJ1-3 . . TRBV4-3 TGCGCCAGCAGCCAGATGGCTTTCGGAAACACCATATATTTT CASSQMAFGNTIYF
TRBJ2-6 . . TRBV4-1 TGCGCCAGCAGCCAAATGTCTCTATCTGGGGCCAACGTCCTGACTTTC CASSQMSLSGANVLTF
TRBJ2-5 . few TRBV28 TGTGCCAGCAGTTTTACTAGCACGGAGACCCAGTACTTC CASSFTSTETQYF
TRBJ2-1 TRBD2 . TRBV27 TGTGCCAGCAGTTTTTCCGGGACTAGCGGGAGGGCCTACAATGAGCAGTTCTTC CASSFSGTSGRAYNEQFF
TRBJ2-7 . . TRBV15 TGTGCCACCAGCACTCATGGGGGGTCCTACGAGCAGTACTTC CATSTHGGSYEQYF
TRBJ2-7 TRBD1 few TRBV10-3 TGTGCCATCAGTGAGTTCAGGGGGATAGGGTCCTACGAGCAGTACTTC CAISEFRGIGSYEQYF